Only one count was recorded for the clone carrying this T cell receptor (beta chain). Its antigen is unidentified. These data are taken from a study of high-grade serous ovarian cancer treatment subgroups. In the study overall: Samples averaged approximately 14,000 reads and several thousand unique TCR beta rearrangements.

Tumor tissue was taken before any definitive surgery or chemotherapy was given. Trimming pared 5 bases from V and 4 bases from J, leaving 8 bases between. CDR3 size: 13 residues. Germline CDR1 and CDR2: MNHEY and SMNVEV (reference sequence). The study's findings and limits: Repertoire similarity ranged roughly 0.11 to 0.8 between tumors of one patient. The analyses considered CDR3 and ignored CDR1 and CDR2. Without spatial data, bulk sequencing limits insight into HGSC tumor diversity.

The method was immunoSEQ multiplex PCR; TCRdb's version includes in-frame clones alone and lacks a portion of them. The sample consists of about 30,000 clones, roughly four fifths of them appearing once. This chain uses TRBV27 with TRBJ2-2; D ambiguous. The clonotype was recovered from a human donor with high-grade serous ovarian cancer. The specimen sequenced was tumor tissue. CDR3 loop: CASSPLGTGELFF. In DNA form, the CDR3 reads TGTGCCAGCAGTCCCCTAGGCACCGGGGAGCTGTTTTTT.